Listed below are T cell receptor beta chains from one sample, sequenced in a study of blood T cell repertoires in COVID-19. The assay was immunoSEQ multiplex PCR, and TCRdb's table has in-frame clones only and misses some. Of roughly 150,000 clones in the sample, approximately 86% were seen once. What was sequenced was peripheral blood. The receptors were gathered from a woman aged 70 to 79 with acute or convalescent COVID-19. The CDR3 runs from the conserved cysteine through the conserved F or W. A D gene is named only where the DNA matches it firmly. Clone size is shown for a subset of rows, as once, few, many or a class of expanded clone.

abundance: -; d_gene: TRBD1; v_gene: TRBV13; j_gene: TRBJ1-6; CDR3nt: TGTGCCAGCAGTTCAACAGGGGGCAGGGATTCACCCCTCCACTTT; CDR3aa: CASSSTGGRDSPLHF
abundance: -; d_gene: -; v_gene: TRBV7-2; j_gene: TRBJ2-1; CDR3nt: TGTGCCAGCAGCTTAGGTTGGAGGGGGCGCTCCTACAATGAGCAGTTCTTC; CDR3aa: CASSLGWRGRSYNEQFF
abundance: once; d_gene: TRBD2; v_gene: TRBV7-2; j_gene: TRBJ2-3; CDR3nt: TGTGCCAGCAGCATCCAGCGGGGGGGCACAGATACGCAGTATTTT; CDR3aa: CASSIQRGGTDTQYF
abundance: -; d_gene: -; v_gene: TRBV3-1/TRBV3-2; j_gene: TRBJ1-6; CDR3nt: TGTGCCAGCAGCCAGAGGGGGGGGAATTCACCCCTCCACTTT; CDR3aa: CASSQRGGNSPLHF
abundance: -; d_gene: -; v_gene: TRBV7-9; j_gene: TRBJ2-3; CDR3nt: TGTGCCAGCACTCAAAATGGGCTTTACACAGATACGCAGTATTTT; CDR3aa: CASTQNGLYTDTQYF
abundance: -; d_gene: -; v_gene: TRBV27; j_gene: TRBJ1-5; CDR3nt: TGTGCCAGCAGTTTAAGGGCGGGGAAGCCCCAGCATTTT; CDR3aa: CASSLRAGKPQHF
abundance: -; d_gene: TRBD1; v_gene: TRBV2; j_gene: TRBJ1-6; CDR3nt: TGTGCCAGCACTAGGACAGGGGTTTCACCCCTCCACTTT; CDR3aa: CASTRTGVSPLHF
abundance: -; d_gene: TRBD1; v_gene: TRBV2; j_gene: TRBJ1-2; CDR3nt: TGTGCCAGCAGCCGGACAGGGGGCTATGGCTACACCTTC; CDR3aa: CASSRTGGYGYTF
abundance: once; d_gene: -; v_gene: TRBV18; j_gene: TRBJ1-1; CDR3nt: TGTGCCAGCTCACCACAGGGGTGGAACACTGAAGCTTTCTTT; CDR3aa: CASSPQGWNTEAFF
abundance: -; d_gene: TRBD1; v_gene: TRBV7-2; j_gene: TRBJ2-7; CDR3nt: TGTGCCAGCAGCTTAGAGGTAGGGGGCTATTACGAGCAGTACTTC; CDR3aa: CASSLEVGGYYEQYF
abundance: -; d_gene: -; v_gene: TRBV29-1; j_gene: TRBJ2-7; CDR3nt: TGCAGCGGACTACAGGGCCACGAGCAGTACTTC; CDR3aa: CSGLQGHEQYF